The next 13 T cell receptor beta chains were all read from a single sample in a study of blood T cell repertoires in COVID-19. The protocol was immunoSEQ multiplex PCR, while the TCRdb copy is restricted to in-frame clones and leaves out a portion. The table lists about 150,000 clones, approximately 78% of them singletons. Sequencing was carried out using peripheral blood. These receptors came from a man older than 75 with acute or convalescent COVID-19.

This clone was detected a few times. The chain employs TRBV14 and TRBJ2-7; perhaps TRBD2 as D (5 bases). This CDR3 spans 13 amino acids. The V and J ends lost 4 bases and 3 bases respectively, with 10 bases between them. Germline V gene data show CDR1 as SGHDN and CDR2 as FVKESK. The CDR3 DNA reads TGTGCCAGCAGCCCCCGAAGCGGCTACGAGCAGTACTTC. Amino acids: CASSPRSGYEQYF.

The chain carries TRBV3-1 (or the pseudogene TRBV3-2) and TRBJ1-2; no firm D call. The CDR3 runs 13 residues. Trimming removed 10 bases at V and 2 bases at J, with 14 bases between. Germline CDR1 and CDR2: LGHDT and YNNKEL (reference sequence). This CDR3 reads CATVDSSNYGYTF. The CDR3 DNA follows: TGTGCCACCGTAGACTCCTCGAACTATGGCTACACCTTC.

The chain couples TRBV11-3 to TRBJ2-5; D perhaps matches TRBD2 (5 bases). From germline, CDR1 is SGHNT and CDR2 YENEEA. V gave up 6 bases and J gave up 2 bases, with 7 bases separating them. CDR3 size: 12 residues. The CDR3 bases are TGTGCCAGCAGGGGCGGGCAAGAGACCCAGTACTTC. As protein: CASRGGQETQYF.

The chain is built from TRBV11-2 and TRBJ2-2; weak D call: TRBD1 (5 bases). This CDR3 is 15 amino acids long. Germline loops: CDR1 SGHAT, CDR2 FQNNGV. V lost 1 base to trimming and J lost 2 bases, with 8 bases between them. For the CDR3, the DNA is TGTGCCAGCAGCTTAGTCGGACACAACACCGGGGAGCTGTTTTTT. This encodes CASSLVGHNTGELFF.

In its sample, this clone was seen a few times. This chain uses TRBV4-1 with TRBJ2-4, with D maybe TRBD2 (7 bases). V was shortened by 0 bases and J by 0 bases, with 21 bases between the two germline ends. The CDR3 spans 20 residues. Germline V gene sequence: CDR1 MGHRA, CDR2 YSYEKL. Written as DNA, the CDR3 is TGCGCCAGCAGCCAAGAAGGGGGGGGTCCCGCTAATCTAGCCAAAAACATTCAGTACTTC. This codes for CASSQEGGGPANLAKNIQYF.

The rearrangement links TRBV4-3 to TRBJ1-5; possibly TRBD1 for D (5 bases). Germline CDR1 reads LGHNA; CDR2 reads YSLEER. The CDR3 has 15 residues. Deletions cut 0 bases from V and 3 bases from J, with 9 bases between. Here the CDR3 DNA reads TGCGCCAGCAGCCAAGATGAAGGGGTCAATCAGCCCCAGCATTTT. Translating gives CASSQDEGVNQPQHF.

This chain connects TRBV7-8 to TRBJ2-1; 11 nucleotides match TRBD2. V dropped 1 base and J dropped 8; count of bases not matched to a gene: 4. CDR3 length: 15 amino acids. Germline loops: CDR1 SGHVS, CDR2 FQNEAQ. The DNA of the CDR3 is TGTGCCAGCAGCTTAGGACTAGCGGGGAGTTATGAGCAGTTCTTC. Translation: CASSLGLAGSYEQFF.

Many counts were recorded for this clone. This sequence joins TRBV14 and TRBJ1-2; D perhaps matches TRBD1 (5 bases). The length of the CDR3 is 13 residues. V lost 3 bases, J lost 10 bases, and 15 bases lay in between. Germline V gene sequence: CDR1 SGHDN, CDR2 FVKESK. Written as DNA, the CDR3 is TGTGCCAGCAGCCAGGGGGGGGGATTGTCCTACACCTTC. It codes for CASSQGGGLSYTF.

The chain combines TRBV28 with TRBJ1-2; TRBD1 matches 7 bases. CDR1 and CDR2 (germline): MDHEN, SYDVKM. The CDR3 runs to 15 residues. Germline trimming cut 6 bases from V and 4 bases from J; bases unmatched to any gene: 11. In nucleotides, the CDR3 is TGTGCCAGCAGCCAGACGAGGGGGCCAGGCTATGGCTACACCTTC. Translated: CASSQTRGPGYGYTF.

The chain carries TRBV9 and TRBJ2-5; 11 bases line up with TRBD2. This CDR3 spans 17 amino acids. The junction had 4 bases not matched to a gene; V was cut back by 0 bases and J by 0 bases. CDR1 and CDR2 (germline): SGDLS, YYNGEE. The CDR3 DNA sequence: TGTGCCAGCAGCGTAGCCTCTAGCGGGGGGTACCAAGAGACCCAGTACTTC. Amino acid sequence: CASSVASSGGYQETQYF.

This chain's CDR3 is CASSPDNSGNTIYF. Here the CDR3 DNA reads TGTGCCAGCTCACCCGACAACTCTGGAAACACCATATATTTT. The chain carries TRBV18 and TRBJ1-3, with D hard to call. The CDR3 sequence is 14 residues long. Germline loops: CDR1 KGHSH, CDR2 LQKENI. The V and J ends lost 3 bases and 0 bases respectively, with 6 bases between them. Combining the CDR3 with reference TRBV18 and TRBJ1-3 gives the whole variable domain NAGVMQNPRHLVRRRGQEARLRCSPMKGHSHVYWYRQLPEEGLKFMVYLQKENIIDESGMPKERFSAEFPKEGPSILRIQQVVRGDSAAYFCASSPDNSGNTIYFGEGSWLTVV.

V usage is TRBV6-5 and J usage is TRBJ1-5; a possible D gene is TRBD1 (5 bases). V was shortened by 7 bases and J by 1 base, with 14 bases between the two germline ends. The CDR3 loop spans 15 amino acids. Germline assignment: CDR1 MNHEY and CDR2 SVGAGI. The CDR3 region has the DNA TGTGCCAGCAAAGTAGCGGGGCAAAGCAATCAGCCCCAGCATTTT. Translation gives CASKVAGQSNQPQHF.

The chain recombines TRBV10-3 with TRBJ1-5; D is uncertain. The V end was cut by 2 bases, the J end by 2 bases, with 10 bases between. From germline, CDR1 is ENHRY and CDR2 SYGVKD. CDR3 length: 15 amino acids. The CDR3 nucleotides are TGTGCCATCAGTGAGATCGGGTCTCGCAATCAGCCCCAGCATTTT. It specifies CAISEIGSRNQPQHF.